This record concerns one TCR beta chain sequence. This specimen belongs to a study of blood T cell repertoires in COVID-19. Assay: immunoSEQ multiplex PCR; the TCRdb copy retains only in-frame clones and omits some. The repertoire holds over 150,000 clones, with around 82% as singletons. The CDR3 runs 15 residues. V lost 0 bases, J lost 4 bases, and 5 bases stayed unmatched. Germline V CDR1 and CDR2: LNHNV, YYDKDF (reference sequence). This chain links TRBV15 with TRBJ2-5; 7 positions match TRBD1. This receptor was obtained from a man younger than 35 with active or convalescent COVID-19. The material sequenced was peripheral blood. CDR3 loop: CATSRDFGQVETQYF. The CDR3 nucleotides read TGTGCCACCAGCAGAGATTTTGGACAGGTAGAGACCCAGTACTTC.